This TCR beta chain came from a study of CD8 T cells in Susac syndrome. Whole-study results and caveats: A relatively small number of individuals underwent TCR sequencing and HLA analysis.

This CDR3 has 14 residues. The V end lost 5 bases, the J end lost 2 bases, and 13 bases lay between the germline ends. CDR1 MNHEY and CDR2 SVGEGT come from the germline V gene. Points on this clonotype: Its matching antigen is unknown.

Reverse transcription of 0.5 to 1 ug RNA was performed with random hexamers. TCRdb processed the immunoSEQ multiplex PCR reads anew with MiXCR; each CDR3 protein has one entry. Of some 150,000 distinct CDR3 sequences listed, approximately 94% were seen once; the top ten hold 0.2% to 0.25%. The chain joins TRBV6-2 or TRBV6-3 to TRBJ2-7, with D perhaps TRBD1 or TRBD2 (5 bases each). This sequence was found in a human donor with multiple sclerosis. The sample consisted of CD8+ T cells from PBMCs. For the CDR3, the DNA is TGTGCCAGCAGTACTCGGGACGACCCCTACGAGCAGTACTTC. Translated: CASSTRDDPYEQYF.